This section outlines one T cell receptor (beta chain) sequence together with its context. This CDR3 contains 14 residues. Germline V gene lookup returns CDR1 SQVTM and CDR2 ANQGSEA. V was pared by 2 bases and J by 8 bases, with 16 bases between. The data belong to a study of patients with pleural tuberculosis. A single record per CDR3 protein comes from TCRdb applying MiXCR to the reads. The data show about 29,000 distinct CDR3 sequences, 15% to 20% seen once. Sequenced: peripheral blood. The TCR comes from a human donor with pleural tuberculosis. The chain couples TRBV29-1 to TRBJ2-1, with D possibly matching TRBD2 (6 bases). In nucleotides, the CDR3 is TGCAGCGTTGAATGGGGGGTAATTGAAGATGAGCAGTTCTTC. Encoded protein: CSVEWGVIEDEQFF.